Here is one T cell receptor (beta chain) with its context. This sample is drawn from a study of blood T cell repertoires in COVID-19. Some clones are missing from TCRdb's copy, which holds only in-frame ones; the method was immunoSEQ multiplex PCR. The sample has nearly 200,000 clones; 80% to 90% are singletons. Germline V gene lookup returns CDR1 MGHRA and CDR2 YSYEKL. After removal of 3 bases from V and 0 bases from J, the junction contained 1 base not matched to a gene. The CDR3 covers 16 residues. The TCR was taken from a woman aged 70-85 years with active or convalescent COVID-19. Sequenced material: peripheral blood. The V gene is TRBV4-1, the J gene TRBJ2-2, with 10 bases fitting TRBD1. The CDR3 here is CASSHGQGANTGELFF. CDR3 coding DNA: TGCGCCAGCAGCCATGGACAGGGGGCGAACACCGGGGAGCTGTTTTTT.